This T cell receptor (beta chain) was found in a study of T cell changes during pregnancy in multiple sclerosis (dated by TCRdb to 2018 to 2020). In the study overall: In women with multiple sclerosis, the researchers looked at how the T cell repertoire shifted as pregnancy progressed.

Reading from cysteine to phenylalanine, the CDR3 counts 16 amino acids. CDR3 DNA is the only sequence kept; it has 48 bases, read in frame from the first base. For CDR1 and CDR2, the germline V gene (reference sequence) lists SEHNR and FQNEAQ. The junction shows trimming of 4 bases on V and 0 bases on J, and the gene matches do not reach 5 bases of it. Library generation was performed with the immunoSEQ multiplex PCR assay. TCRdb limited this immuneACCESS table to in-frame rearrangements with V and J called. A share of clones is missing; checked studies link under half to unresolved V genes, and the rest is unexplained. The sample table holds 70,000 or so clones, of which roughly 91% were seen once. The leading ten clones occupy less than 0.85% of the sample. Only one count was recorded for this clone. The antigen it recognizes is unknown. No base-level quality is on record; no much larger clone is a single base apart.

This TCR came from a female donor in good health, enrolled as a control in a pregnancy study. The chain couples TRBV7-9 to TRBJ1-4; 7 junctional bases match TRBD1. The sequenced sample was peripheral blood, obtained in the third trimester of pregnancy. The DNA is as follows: TGTGCCAGCAGCTGGGAAGGGACAGCAACTAATGAAAAACTGTTTTTT. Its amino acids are CASSWEGTATNEKLFF.